Sequencing of this T cell receptor (beta chain) was carried out in a study of regulatory T cells in long-lasting Graves disease. With iRepertoire HTBI primers and Arm-PCR of CDR3 regions, TCR beta libraries were built. Source study methods: Throughout the samples, researchers identified 60 to 70 TRBV and more than twelve TRBJ segments. TCRdb recomputed calls from the multiplex PCR reads with MiXCR, one row per CDR3 protein. These V and J calls derive from TCRdb rather than the authors' analysis. The top ten clones hold over 7.5% of a sample with roughly 450,000 distinct CDR3 sequences, less than 25% of them seen once. Details on this clonotype: Its target is not known.

Time point defined: persistent/refractory GD, antithyroid drugs over 5 years with positive TRAb. PBMC RNA served as the TCR library source. It was American Thyroid Association guidelines that determined Graves' disease diagnosis. Study-wide results and caveats: Possibly, too few samples lowered accuracy. The persistent group shared 2,741 public clonotypes, more than the approximately 970 shared by new patients.

The sequence was collected from a female donor with Graves disease. Material: peripheral blood mononuclear cells (PBMCs), obtained when the disease was refractory, from a patient treated with antithyroid drugs.

The DNA for the CDR3 is TGTGCCAGTAGTGCAGTTAGCAATCAGCCCCAGCATTTT. This codes for CASSAVSNQPQHF. The chain recombines TRBV19 with TRBJ1-5; D not certain. V was cut by 5 bases and J by 0 bases, with 5 bases left in between. CDR3 length equals 13 residues. Germline V gives CDR1 LNHDA, CDR2 SQIVND (reference sequence).